Shown below are 20 T cell receptor beta chains from a single sample sequenced in a study of blood T cell repertoires in COVID-19. Profiling relied on immunoSEQ multiplex PCR, and the TCRdb table lists in-frame clones only, not all of them. The sample holds 180,000 or so clones, approximately 88% seen once. Sequencing was performed on peripheral blood. The receptor set was obtained from a woman between 45 and 60 years old with acute or convalescent COVID-19.

This clone was recorded once. V gene TRBV2 combines with J gene TRBJ2-1, with D perhaps matching TRBD2 (7 bases). Per germline, CDR1 SNHLY and CDR2 FYNNEI. Between the trimmed V and J ends, which lost 2 bases and 3 bases, there was a span of 14 bases. The CDR3 contains 16 residues. CDR3 sequence reads: CASSEWGPSGYNEQFF. CDR3 in DNA: TGTGCCAGCAGTGAATGGGGGCCTAGCGGCTACAATGAGCAGTTCTTC.

The chain combines TRBV7-9 with TRBJ2-1; 10 bases line up with TRBD1. Germline V CDR1 and CDR2: SEHNR, FQNEAQ (reference sequence). This CDR3 region has 15 residues. The V gene end was trimmed by 5 bases and the J gene end by 4 bases; junction bases not matched to a gene: 5. CDR3 sequence (DNA): TGTGCCAGCAGCAGGGGACAGGGGTCATACAATGAGCAGTTCTTC. It yields the protein CASSRGQGSYNEQFF.

The sample holds one count of this clone. The V and J genes are TRBV2 and TRBJ2-2, with 12 bases matching TRBD1. This CDR3 spans 15 amino acids. Germline trimming cut 5 bases from V and 7 bases from J; bases unmatched to any gene: 5. Germline V gene data show CDR1 as SNHLY and CDR2 as FYNNEI. CDR3 in DNA: TGTGCCAGCAGTTGGGACAGGGGGCGGGACGGGGAGCTGTTTTTT. As protein: CASSWDRGRDGELFF.

The V call is TRBV23-1, the J call TRBJ2-3; TRBD2 is a possible D gene (6 bases). TRBV23-1 is identified as an open reading frame with a role that is uncertain. Trimming stripped 6 bases from V and 2 bases from J, with 15 bases between. CDR3 length: 15 amino acids. The CDR3 loop reads CASSLTREATDTQYF. For the CDR3, the DNA is TGCGCCAGCAGCCTCACGAGGGAGGCCACAGATACGCAGTATTTT.

This chain uses TRBV6-5 with TRBJ1-5; 7 bases line up with TRBD1. Germline trimming cut 6 bases from V and 8 bases from J; bases unmatched to any gene: 4. This CDR3 region has 12 residues. In germline, CDR1 is MNHEY, CDR2 SVGAGI. The CDR3 DNA follows: TGTGCCAGCAGGGACAGGTGGGAGCCCCAGCATTTT. Amino acids: CASRDRWEPQHF.

V is TRBV1 and J is TRBJ2-3; TRBD2, the D gene given by the table, was not confirmed from the DNA. TRBV1 is designated a pseudogene. The CDR3 contains 17 residues. The CDR3 coding sequence is TGCACCAGCAGTCTAAATCGTTGCGGGAGGAGCGCAGATACGCAGTATTTT. Translation gives CTSSLNRCGRSADTQYF.

The V call is TRBV6-1, the J call TRBJ2-2, with TRBD2 matching 8 bases. V shed 3 bases and J 4 bases; nucleotides not matched to a gene: 4. From germline, CDR1 is MNHNS and CDR2 SASEGT. The CDR3 runs to 15 residues. CDR3 bases: TGTGCCAGCAGTGATGTAGCGGGGACCACCGGGGAGCTGTTTTTT. Amino acids: CASSDVAGTTGELFF.

This chain connects TRBV18 to TRBJ1-6, with D hard to call. Germline CDR1 is KGHSH and CDR2 is LQKENI. The CDR3 is 16 residues long. The V end lost 3 bases, the J end lost 4 bases, and 13 bases lay between the germline ends. The CDR3 here is CASSPELSGYNSPLHF. The CDR3 DNA reads as TGTGCCAGCTCACCGGAGCTCTCGGGGTATAATTCACCCCTCCACTTT. The full variable domain, rest sourced from reference TRBV18 and TRBJ1-6, is NAGVMQNPRHLVRRRGQEARLRCSPMKGHSHVYWYRQLPEEGLKFMVYLQKENIIDESGMPKERFSAEFPKEGPSILRIQQVVRGDSAAYFCASSPELSGYNSPLHFGNGTRLTVT.

This chain uses TRBV5-5 with TRBJ1-5; no clear D gene. This CDR3 is 14 amino acids long. The V end lost 0 bases, the J end lost 3 bases, and 7 bases lay between the germline ends. Germline loops: CDR1 SGHKS, CDR2 YYEKEE (reference sequence). CDR3 amino acids: CASSLVPDNQPQHF. For the CDR3, the DNA is TGTGCCAGCAGCTTGGTCCCAGACAATCAGCCCCAGCATTTT. Drawing the rest from reference TRBV5-5 and TRBJ1-5, the complete variable domain is DAGVTQSPTHLIKTRGQQVTLRCSPISGHKSVSWYQQVLGQGPQFIFQYYEKEERGRGNFPDRFSARQFPNYSSELNVNALLLGDSALYLCASSLVPDNQPQHFGDGTRLSIL.

The chain uses TRBV3-1 (or the pseudogene TRBV3-2) and TRBJ1-5, with 8 bases fitting TRBD1. This CDR3 has 17 amino acids. Germline trimming cut 8 bases from V and 3 bases from J; bases unmatched to any gene: 15. Germline V CDR1 and CDR2: LGHDT, YNNKEL (reference sequence). The CDR3 nucleotides read TGTGCCAGCCACTCGGATTACGGGACAGGCCCCAATCAGCCCCAGCATTTT. This encodes CASHSDYGTGPNQPQHF.

This clone is a singleton in its sample. The chain recombines TRBV19 with TRBJ1-1; 10 bases agree with TRBD1. Germline CDR1 reads LNHDA; CDR2 reads SQIVND (reference sequence). V gave up 4 bases and J gave up 0 bases; unmatched junction bases: 2. The CDR3 covers 15 residues. CDR3 DNA sequence: TGTGCCAGTAGTAGGACAGGGGGAGTGAACACTGAAGCTTTCTTT. It translates to CASSRTGGVNTEAFF.

The chain recombines TRBV6-5 with TRBJ2-5, with TRBD2 identical over 10 bases. The CDR3 length is 15 residues. Trimming removed 5 bases from V and 4 bases from J; junction bases left unmatched: 7. The V gene's germline CDR1 is MNHEY and CDR2 SVGAGI. As DNA, the CDR3 is TGTGCCAGCAGTCGAGCGGGGGGGCCGGGAGAGACCCAGTACTTC. Protein: CASSRAGGPGETQYF.

This chain joins TRBV28 and TRBJ1-1; 8 nucleotides line up with TRBD1. This CDR3 is built from 15 residues. J gave up 3 bases and V 1 base, and 4 bases lay outside the gene matches. Germline V CDR1 and CDR2: MDHEN, SYDVKM. CDR3 sequence: CASSLYQGAYTEAFF. CDR3 DNA: TGTGCCAGCAGTTTATATCAGGGGGCTTACACTGAAGCTTTCTTT.

The CDR3 DNA reads as TGTGCCAGCAGCTTAACGGAGAGTACCGGCGGGGAGCTGTTTTTT. It yields the protein CASSLTESTGGELFF. The chain combines TRBV7-3 with TRBJ2-2; D gene ambiguous. The V end lost 0 bases, the J end lost 7 bases, and 12 bases lay between the germline ends. This CDR3 contains 15 residues. CDR1 and CDR2 from the germline V gene are SGHTA and FQGTGA.

The genes are TRBV5-6 and TRBJ1-2; the D gene is possibly TRBD1 (5 bases). Trimming stripped 2 bases from V and 8 bases from J, with 10 bases between. This CDR3 contains 12 residues. Germline V gives CDR1 SGHDT, CDR2 YYEEEE. CDR3: CASSFDRRGYTF. CDR3 DNA: TGTGCCAGCAGCTTCGACAGACGGGGCTACACCTTC.

The CDR3 sequence: CASSFGTGPAGELFF. CDR3 bases: TGCGCCAGCAGCTTCGGGACAGGGCCTGCAGGGGAGCTGTTTTTT. The genes are TRBV5-1 and TRBJ2-2; 9 nucleotides agree with TRBD1. CDR3 size: 15 residues. After removal of 2 bases from V and 8 bases from J, the junction contained 7 bases not matched to a gene. Looked up from germline, CDR1 is SGHRS and CDR2 is YFSETQ.

This clone has only a few counts. The chain links TRBV4-1 to TRBJ2-1; D perhaps matches TRBD2 (6 bases). The CDR3 loop spans 16 amino acids. In germline, CDR1 is MGHRA, CDR2 YSYEKL. V was pared by 0 bases and J by 0 bases, with 9 bases between. The CDR3 loop is CASSQDPSDSYNEQFF. CDR3 nucleotide sequence: TGCGCCAGCAGCCAAGATCCTAGCGACTCCTACAATGAGCAGTTCTTC.

The chain links TRBV30 to TRBJ2-1; D not certain. Germline V CDR1 and CDR2: GTSNPN, SVGIG (reference sequence). Trimming took 3 bases from V and 8 from J, leaving 8 bases between them. This CDR3 contains 11 residues. The CDR3 nucleotides are TGTGCCTGGAGCCTCGTAGATGAGCAGTTCTTC. Amino acids: CAWSLVDEQFF. Drawing the rest from reference TRBV30 and TRBJ2-1, the complete variable domain is SQTIHQWPATLVQPVGSPLSLECTVEGTSNPNLYWYRQAAGRGLQLLFYSVGIGQISSEVPQNLSASRPQDRQFILSSKKLLLSDSGFYLCAWSLVDEQFFGPGTRLTVL.

V usage is TRBV6-2 or TRBV6-3 and J usage is TRBJ1-2, with D hard to call. Per the germline V gene, CDR1 is MNHEY and CDR2 is SVGEGT. The CDR3 spans 14 residues. Trimming stripped 0 bases from V and 3 bases from J, with 8 bases between. The CDR3, as DNA: TGTGCCAGCAGTTACTCGATCCAGTACTATGGCTACACCTTC. It translates to CASSYSIQYYGYTF.

The gene calls are TRBV6-5 and TRBJ2-3; no clear D gene. The CDR3 contains 11 residues. Germline V lookup: CDR1 MNHEY, CDR2 SVGAGI. Trimming removed 5 bases from V and 9 bases from J, with 9 bases in between. The CDR3 bases are TGTGCCAGCAGTCTAGGCACAACGCAGTATTTT. Its protein is CASSLGTTQYF.